The 16 T cell receptor beta chains in this list originate from one sample, sequenced in a study of human T cells and chemical hapten exposure. Time point: pre-sensitization, week 0. Treatment noted: therapeutic diphenylcyclopropenone sensitization with weekly scalp DPC. TCRdb itself ran the RACE reads through MiXCR, one entry per CDR3 protein. The sample has over 300,000 distinct CDR3 sequences, 4.5% to 6% seen once; the top ten hold 2.6%. The sample consisted of whole blood, taken in connection with sensitization to the hapten diphenylcyclopropenone (DPC). The receptors here all came from a woman aged 45-60 years with alopecia areata. Some clones in this sample may be carry-over from other donors' samples.

This clonotype was seen repeatedly, ten times or more. This chain uses TRBV7-9 with TRBJ1-4; no definite D call. The CDR3 sequence is 12 residues long. Germline assignment: CDR1 SEHNR and CDR2 FQNEAQ (reference sequence). In nucleotides, the CDR3 is TGTGCAACGAGGGCAACTAATGAAAAACTGTTTTTT. Protein product: CATRATNEKLFF.

This clonotype was picked up a small number of times. CDR3 amino acids: CASSTQTGAEAFF. The CDR3 region has the DNA TGCGCCAGCAGCACCCAGACCGGGGCTGAAGCTTTCTTT. The chain carries TRBV4-3 and TRBJ1-1; unclear D gene. Trimming pared 5 bases from V and 6 bases from J, leaving 13 bases between. Germline CDR1 is LGHNA and CDR2 is YSLEER. This CDR3 is 13 amino acids long.

Ten or more counts support this clonotype. CDR3 region: CASSWAGYEKLFF. In DNA form, the CDR3 reads TGTGCCAGCAGCTGGGCAGGGTATGAAAAACTGTTTTTT. The chain recombines TRBV7-9 with TRBJ1-4; D perhaps matches TRBD1 (5 bases). This CDR3 contains 13 residues. Between the trimmed V and J ends, which lost 4 bases and 6 bases, there was a span of 9 bases. Germline-derived CDR1 and CDR2 are SEHNR and FQNEAQ (reference sequence). Complete variable domain (other parts from reference TRBV7-9 and TRBJ1-4): DTGVSQNPRHKITKRGQNVTFRCDPISEHNRLYWYRQTLGQGPEFLTYFQNEAQLEKSRLLSDRFSAERPKGSFSTLEIQRTEQGDSAMYLCASSWAGYEKLFFGSGTQLSVL.

This clonotype was picked up a small number of times. The rearrangement links TRBV24-1 to TRBJ2-7; a possible D gene is TRBD2 (6 bases). V was trimmed by 4 bases and J by 2 bases, leaving 11 bases between them. In germline, CDR1 is KGHDR, CDR2 SFDVKD. CDR3 length: 14 amino acids. This CDR3 reads CATSDLGGPYEQYF. The CDR3 DNA is TGTGCCACCAGTGACTTGGGGGGACCCTACGAGCAGTACTTC.

This clonotype was seen at least ten times. The gene calls are TRBV7-9 and TRBJ1-5, with 10 bases identical to TRBD1. V lost 5 bases and J lost 6; bases outside the gene matches: 4. This CDR3 is built from 14 residues. Germline CDR1 reads SEHNR; CDR2 reads FQNEAQ (reference sequence). The CDR3 spells CASSRGQGTQPQHF. As DNA, the CDR3 is TGTGCCAGCAGCCGGGGACAGGGGACTCAGCCCCAGCATTTT. The variable domain in full, completed from reference TRBV7-9 and TRBJ1-5, reads DTGVSQNPRHKITKRGQNVTFRCDPISEHNRLYWYRQTLGQGPEFLTYFQNEAQLEKSRLLSDRFSAERPKGSFSTLEIQRTEQGDSAMYLCASSRGQGTQPQHFGDGTRLSIL.

This clonotype was picked up many times. This sequence joins TRBV6-2 or TRBV6-3 and TRBJ2-1, with 10 bases identical to TRBD2. This CDR3 has 15 residues. The germline V gene encodes CDR1 MNHEY and CDR2 SVGEGT. V lost 5 bases to trimming and J lost 9 bases; unmatched junction nucleotides: 10. CDR3 nucleotides: TGTGCCAGCAGTCTAGCGAGCGGGGGGGCCCCTGAGCAGTTCTTC. This codes for CASSLASGGAPEQFF.

This clonotype has a count of ten or more. This chain joins TRBV20-1 and TRBJ2-7; possible D gene TRBD2, 5 bases. The germline CDR1 and CDR2 sequences are DFQATT and SNEGSKA (reference sequence). V lost 3 bases to trimming and J lost 5 bases, with 14 bases between them. This CDR3 region has 13 residues. Here the CDR3 DNA reads TGCAGTGCTAGCAACACCATTAGCGACGAGCAGTACTTC. This gives the protein CSASNTISDEQYF.

V usage is TRBV10-3 and J usage is TRBJ2-3, with 9 bases that match TRBD2. Germline CDR1 is ENHRY and CDR2 is SYGVKD. The CDR3 spans 15 residues. J gave up 6 bases and V 4 bases, and 8 bases lay outside the gene matches. The CDR3 nucleotides read TGTGCCATCAGTGGGACCGGGACTAGCAGCGATACGCAGTATTTT. Encoded protein: CAISGTGTSSDTQYF.

The chain uses TRBV6-1 and TRBJ1-2; D is ambiguous. The ends were cut back, 2 bases at V and 9 bases at J, with 13 bases in the middle. The germline CDR1 and CDR2 sequences are MNHNS and SASEGT. The CDR3 has 13 amino acids. In DNA form, the CDR3 reads TGTGCCAGCAGTGAAAAAAGGGATATACGCTACACCTTC. Protein sequence: CASSEKRDIRYTF.

This clonotype has a handful of counts. V is TRBV11-2 and J is TRBJ1-2; 11 nucleotides match TRBD1. J gave up 6 bases and V 10 bases, and 7 bases lay outside the gene matches. From germline, CDR1 is SGHAT and CDR2 FQNNGV. CDR3 length equals 13 residues. This CDR3 is CAIPDRGRDGYTF. In nucleotides, the CDR3 is TGTGCCATACCGGACAGGGGGCGCGATGGCTACACCTTC.

The chain carries TRBV2 and TRBJ2-7, with D unresolved. Trimming pared 4 bases from V and 2 bases from J, leaving 12 bases between. CDR3 length: 14 residues. Germline V gene data show CDR1 as SNHLY and CDR2 as FYNNEI. The CDR3 spells CASSAGSHPYEQYF. For the CDR3, the DNA is TGTGCCAGCAGTGCGGGTTCACACCCCTACGAGCAGTACTTC.

At least ten counts were recorded for this clonotype. This sequence joins TRBV5-1 and TRBJ2-3; D perhaps matches TRBD2 (6 bases). The CDR3 runs 18 residues. CDR1 is SGHRS and CDR2 is YFSETQ in the germline V gene. Trimming removed 0 bases at V and 2 bases at J, with 19 bases between. The CDR3 region is CASSLGLSGLSFTDTQYF. CDR3 DNA sequence: TGCGCCAGCAGCTTGGGCCTATCGGGACTCTCATTCACAGATACGCAGTATTTT.

This clonotype showed up many times. Since no conserved phenylalanine or tryptophan closes the CDR3, a read error is the likely cause. The J gene is TRBJ1-1, the V gene TRBV28; tentatively, D is TRBD1 (6 bases). V was cut by 4 bases and J by 0 bases, with 15 bases left in between. Germline V gene lookup returns CDR1 MDHEN and CDR2 SYDVKM. This CDR3 region has 16 residues. The CDR3 reads CASSSLYRDVNTEAFY. The CDR3 coding sequence is TGTGCCAGCAGTTCGCTTTACAGGGACGTGAACACTGAAGCTTTCTAT.

This clonotype was picked up a small number of times. The rearrangement links TRBV7-9 to TRBJ2-7, with D hard to call. Germline V gene data show CDR1 as SEHNR and CDR2 as FQNEAQ (reference sequence). V was clipped by 0 bases and J by 2 bases, with 8 bases between them. The CDR3 loop spans 14 amino acids. Here the CDR3 reads CASSLAYGAYEQYF. CDR3 sequence (DNA): TGTGCCAGCAGCTTAGCTTACGGAGCCTACGAGCAGTACTTC.

V is TRBV10-3 and J is TRBJ2-7; D not resolved. V shed 0 bases and J shed 5 bases, with 14 bases lying between them. CDR3 length equals 15 residues. Per the germline V gene, CDR1 is ENHRY and CDR2 is SYGVKD. The chain's CDR3 is CAISESLRLADEQYF. Written as DNA, the CDR3 is TGTGCCATCAGTGAGTCCCTACGGCTTGCCGACGAGCAGTACTTC.

In DNA form, the CDR3 reads TGTGCCAGCAGCATCCGACAACAGGGGGCGTATGGCTACACCTTC. This codes for CASSIRQQGAYGYTF. The V and J genes are TRBV7-2 and TRBJ1-2; 9 bases are shared with TRBD1. There are 15 residues in the CDR3. V trimming: 5 bases; J trimming: 5 bases; junction bases outside the gene matches: 9. Germline V lookup: CDR1 SGHTA, CDR2 FQGNSA.